This TCR beta chain appears in the sequencing data of a study of T cells after yellow fever vaccination. Regarding the study as a whole: At under 97% for CD4 and approximately 89% for CD8, most primary-vaccination clones showed up again after the booster.

As TCR cDNA was made by 5'RACE template switching, a universal primer site and UMIs were added. TCRdb re-called the 5' RACE reads with MiXCR, one entry per CDR3 protein. The repertoire holds 500,000 to 700,000 distinct CDR3 sequences, roughly 19% seen once, with over 11% in the top ten. The CDR3 totals 13 residues. Trimming took 7 bases from V and 2 from J, leaving 15 bases between them. Germline loops: CDR1 SQVTM, CDR2 ANQGSEA. This clonotype was seen a few times. Antigen specificity is unknown. The clonotype originates from a man aged 25-40 years who received the YFV17D yellow fever vaccine. The source material was PBMCs, sampled 15 days after the yellow fever booster vaccination. The chain carries TRBV29-1 and TRBJ2-7; either TRBD1 or TRBD2 may fit D (5 bases each). The CDR3 sequence: CSAEGPRPYEQYF. The CDR3 nucleotides read TGCAGCGCCGAGGGACCTAGGCCCTACGAGCAGTACTTC.